A single T cell receptor (beta chain) is shown here with its context. Its antigen remains unknown. The data derive from a study of cytomegalovirus exposure and HLA in healthy donors. Study-level information: Roughly 179 million T cells yielded approximately 100 million unique TCR beta sequences, as an earlier analysis found.

Study-wide results and limits: Both high specificity and high sensitivity reportedly marked the classifier's diagnosis of cytomegalovirus status.

The PCR made use of 60 Vbeta and 13 Jbeta primers. This table comes from immunoSEQ multiplex PCR, and its TCRdb copy is limited to in-frame clones, with some not included. The repertoire has around 150,000 clones, 79% of them found once; the top ten carry 6% to 6.5%. Trimming took off 3 bases at V and 9 bases at J, with 9 bases between the two ends. CDR3 length: 13 amino acids. Germline V gene sequence: CDR1 MRHNA, CDR2 SNTAGT. The source is a man aged 45-65 years in good health and CMV-seropositive. This chain joins TRBV6-4 and TRBJ1-6; no clear D. The material sequenced was PBMCs. In DNA form, the CDR3 reads TGTGCCAGCAGTGAAGTGACGGGTTCACCCCTCCACTTT. This sequence encodes CASSEVTGSPLHF.